This is a list of T cell receptor beta chains from one sample in a study of blood T cells in healthy people across ages. TCRdb redid the calling of the 5' RACE reads with MiXCR, one entry per CDR3 protein. This table has around 1,000,000 distinct CDR3 sequences, more than 30% appearing once. The sequenced sample consisted of blood. The source of these receptors is a man between 18 and 35 years old in good health. Both conserved end residues are part of each CDR3. Fields, in order: J gene, D gene, clone size, V gene, CDR3 DNA, CDR3 protein. A D gene is named only where the DNA matches it firmly. Not every row has a clone size; where given, it reads once, few, many or a size class.

>TRBJ2-7|TRBD1|NA|TRBV6-5
TGTGCCAGCACCAGGGGGCCCGAGCAGTACTTC
CASTRGPEQYF
>TRBJ2-1|NA|NA|TRBV3-1
TGTGCCAGCAGCCAAGATATGGGGACTGTAGAGCAGTTCTTC
CASSQDMGTVEQFF
>TRBJ1-2|NA|NA|TRBV7-9
TGTGCCAGCACCCGTTCTCGGGACATCGGCTACACCTTC
CASTRSRDIGYTF
>TRBJ1-6|NA|NA|TRBV7-2
TGTGCCATCGACGGCGGCGTCTATAATTCACCCCTCCACTTT
CAIDGGVYNSPLHF
>TRBJ2-2|NA|NA|TRBV5-1
TGCGCCAGCAGCTTGGTTTTTGGCGGGGAGCTGTTTTTT
CASSLVFGGELFF
>TRBJ2-3|TRBD1|few|TRBV25-1
TGTGCCAGCAGTATCAGGACAGGGGGCAGTCCAGATACGCAGTATTTT
CASSIRTGGSPDTQYF
>TRBJ2-7|TRBD1|NA|TRBV12-3/TRBV12-4
TGTGCCAGCAGCGACCGGGACAGGGCATACGAGCAGTACTTC
CASSDRDRAYEQYF
>TRBJ2-1|NA|few|TRBV7-9
TGTGCCAGCAGCAATTACGCGAGAACTGTCAATGAGCAGTTCTTC
CASSNYARTVNEQFF
>TRBJ2-1|TRBD2|NA|TRBV12-3/TRBV12-4
TGTGCCAGCACCCCAAGGGGGGGACTTACTAGCGGGAGCTACAATGAGCAGTTCTTC
CASTPRGGLTSGSYNEQFF
>TRBJ1-1|NA|NA|TRBV5-1
TGCGCCAGCAGCGAGGCGACTATAACAGACACTGAAGCTTTCTTT
CASSEATITDTEAFF
>TRBJ1-2|NA|NA|TRBV20-1
TGCAGTGCTAGTGTCCTCAGGGACTCCTATGGCTACACCTTC
CSASVLRDSYGYTF
>TRBJ2-7|TRBD2|NA|TRBV20-1
TGCAGTGCTGCTAGCGGGGACCAATACGAGCAGTACTTC
CSAASGDQYEQYF
>TRBJ2-1|TRBD2|NA|TRBV27
TGTGCCAGCAGTTCCCCTAGCAGGGAGGGAGCCAAAAACATTCAGTTCTTC
CASSSPSREGAKNIQFF
>TRBJ1-5|TRBD1|NA|TRBV6-5
TGTGCCAGCAGGCTAGGGACAGGCAATCAGCCCCAGCATTTT
CASRLGTGNQPQHF
>TRBJ2-1|NA|NA|TRBV15
TGTGCCACCAGCAGAGATCGAAGAATTCAGTCCCGCACCTACGAGCAGTTCTTC
CATSRDRRIQSRTYEQFF
>TRBJ2-2|NA|NA|TRBV20-1
TGCAGTGCTAGACAAGACAGGAGGAACACCGGGGAGCTGTTTTTT
CSARQDRRNTGELFF
>TRBJ2-5|NA|NA|TRBV29-1
TGCAGCGTTGGGCACTCAATCAGGGAGACCCAGTACTTC
CSVGHSIRETQYF
>TRBJ2-7|NA|few|TRBV7-9
TGTGCCAGCAGCTTAGCGCTACGGGCGTACGAGCAGTACTTC
CASSLALRAYEQYF
>TRBJ2-1|NA|NA|TRBV2
TGTGCCAGCAGGGATACGGATTTTGGCGATGAGCAGTTCTTC
CASRDTDFGDEQFF
>TRBJ1-3|TRBD1|NA|TRBV20-1
TGCAGTAAAGCCGGGACAGCCTTGGGTTTCTCTGGAAACACCATATATTTT
CSKAGTALGFSGNTIYF
>TRBJ2-5|NA|NA|TRBV5-1
TGCGCCAGCAGCTTCAAAGGGGAGACCCAGTACTTC
CASSFKGETQYF
>TRBJ2-3|NA|few|TRBV7-2
TGTGCCAGCAGCCTATCACCAGGCTACCCTTTTTATGGAGATACGCAGTATTTT
CASSLSPGYPFYGDTQYF
>TRBJ1-5|NA|few|TRBV12-5
TGTGCTAGTGGTTTGGCCACACCTTATCAGCCCCAGCATTTT
CASGLATPYQPQHF
>TRBJ2-2|TRBD1|NA|TRBV12-3/TRBV12-4
TGTGCCAGCAGGACAGGGTTCGTCGGGGAGCTGTTTTTT
CASRTGFVGELFF
>TRBJ1-1|NA|few|TRBV29-1
TGCAGCGTTGCGGGGGCTGCTGAAGCTTTCTTT
CSVAGAAEAFF
>TRBJ2-1|NA|NA|TRBV2
TGTGCCACCAGGGATTTCGGTGAGCAGTTCTTC
CATRDFGEQFF
>TRBJ2-1|NA|many|TRBV12-3/TRBV12-4
TGTGCCAGCAACCACAGGGACAACAATGAGCAGTTCTTC
CASNHRDNNEQFF
>TRBJ2-7|NA|NA|TRBV3-1
TGTGCCAGCAGCCAAGATGTCCCGGGTACCTACAATGAGCAGTACTTC
CASSQDVPGTYNEQYF
>TRBJ1-1|NA|NA|TRBV21-1
TGTGCCAGCAGCAAAGCGCAGCACACTGAAGCTTTCTTT
CASSKAQHTEAFF
>TRBJ1-4|TRBD1|NA|TRBV4-3
TGCGCCAGCAGCTCTTCCGGGGACAGTTTCGAAAAACTGTTTTTT
CASSSSGDSFEKLFF
>TRBJ2-2|TRBD1|NA|TRBV27
TGTGCCAGCAGTTTGACCCAGGGGGCGATCGGGGAGCTGTTTTTT
CASSLTQGAIGELFF
>TRBJ2-3|NA|many|TRBV20-1
TGCAGTGCTAGAGATCGAGGGTCGGCAGATACGCAGTATTTT
CSARDRGSADTQYF
>TRBJ2-7|NA|NA|TRBV20-1
TGCAGTGCCAGAACAGGGAGCGACGAGCAGTACTTC
CSARTGSDEQYF
>TRBJ2-2|NA|NA|TRBV12-3/TRBV12-4
TGTGCCAGCAGTGCTAGTACCGGGGGGCTGTTTTTT
CASSASTGGLFF
>TRBJ1-4|NA|NA|TRBV6-6
TGTGCCAGCGCAGCGGTGGCAACTAATGAAAAACTGTTTTTT
CASAAVATNEKLFF
>TRBJ2-7|TRBD1|NA|TRBV29-1
TGCAGCGTTGAATTGCGGACAGGGGGCCCCTACGAGCAGTACTTC
CSVELRTGGPYEQYF
>TRBJ2-3|TRBD2|few|TRBV4-2
TGTGCCAGCAGCCACGGACTAGCGGGGGATCCCGATTACACAGATACGCAGTATTTT
CASSHGLAGDPDYTDTQYF
>TRBJ1-5|NA|few|TRBV27
TGTGCCAGCCGACCACTCAAGGACAAGGGGCCCCGAACGGATCAGCCCCAGCATTTT
CASRPLKDKGPRTDQPQHF
>TRBJ1-5|NA|few|TRBV2
TGTGCCAGCAGAGCAGGGGTTGCGAGCAATCAGCCCCAGCATTTT
CASRAGVASNQPQHF
>TRBJ1-2|TRBD1|NA|TRBV5-6
TGTGCCAGCAGCTTACGGGACAGGGAGAACTATGGCTACACCTTC
CASSLRDRENYGYTF
>TRBJ2-5|TRBD1|NA|TRBV25-1
TGTGCCAGCAGTGCAGGGGGCGAGCAGACCCAGTACTTC
CASSAGGEQTQYF
>TRBJ1-1|TRBD1|few|TRBV7-9
TGTGCCAGCAGCCCACGACAGGGAGTTTCAAAAGCTTTCTTT
CASSPRQGVSKAFF
>TRBJ1-1|TRBD1|few|TRBV29-1
TGCAGCGTTCTGACAGGGGGAATTGCGGCTGAAGCTTTCTTT
CSVLTGGIAAEAFF
>TRBJ1-2|NA|few|TRBV5-1
TGCGCCAGCAGCTTGGAGGGCGAGTCGGGCTATGGCTACACCTTC
CASSLEGESGYGYTF
>TRBJ2-5|NA|NA|TRBV3-1
TGTGCCAGCAGCCAAGATCTGAGGGGGGAAGAGACCCAGTACTTC
CASSQDLRGEETQYF
>TRBJ1-2|TRBD1|many|TRBV12-3/TRBV12-4
TGTGCCAGCAGTCCGGGACAGTATGGCTACACCTTC
CASSPGQYGYTF
>TRBJ1-1|NA|many|TRBV20-1
TGCAGTGCTAGAGGGTCATTCAACACTGAAGCTTTCTTT
CSARGSFNTEAFF
>TRBJ2-7|TRBD2|NA|TRBV11-1
TGTGCCAGCAGCATATTAGCGGGGGGCATCCTAAATGAGCAGTACTTC
CASSILAGGILNEQYF
>TRBJ1-5|TRBD1|few|TRBV7-3
TGTGCCAGCAGTTTGGACAGGGGTCCCGATAGAAATCAGCCCCAGCATTTT
CASSLDRGPDRNQPQHF
>TRBJ2-6|NA|NA|TRBV10-3
TGTGCCATCAGTGAGCATTCCCCCGGGGCCAACGTCCTGACTTTC
CAISEHSPGANVLTF
>TRBJ1-5|NA|NA|TRBV20-1
TGCAGTGCTCCCGACATCCATAGCAATCAGCCCCAGCATTTT
CSAPDIHSNQPQHF
>TRBJ2-5|TRBD1|few|TRBV10-3
TGTGCCATCAGTGAGTCGGGACAGGGAAGAGAGACCCAGTACTTC
CAISESGQGRETQYF
>TRBJ2-1|NA|few|TRBV11-2
TGTGCCAGCAGCCCCTCTTTGGCCGGGGGCAAAAACAATGAGCAGTTCTTC
CASSPSLAGGKNNEQFF
>TRBJ2-3|NA|many|TRBV12-3/TRBV12-4
TGTGCCAGCAGTTTCCGAGATACGCAGTATTTT
CASSFRDTQYF
>TRBJ1-2|NA|NA|TRBV2
TGTGCCAGCACTAAGGGCGACTATGGCTACACCTTC
CASTKGDYGYTF
>TRBJ2-1|NA|NA|TRBV7-2
TGTGCCAGCAGCTGGGATCAGGACAATGAGCAGTTCTTC
CASSWDQDNEQFF
>TRBJ2-7|TRBD2|few|TRBV4-3
TGCGCCAGCAGACCGGAGTTAGCGGGGAGCTCCTACGAGCAGTACTTC
CASRPELAGSSYEQYF
>TRBJ2-1|NA|NA|TRBV6-2/TRBV6-3
TGTGCCACCCTTCCCCAAGGAAAAGAGACCCAGTTCTTC
CATLPQGKETQFF
>TRBJ1-5|NA|few|TRBV13
TGTGCCAGCAGCTTATCCCCAGGAAGGGGCAATCAGCCCCAGCATTTT
CASSLSPGRGNQPQHF
>TRBJ2-2|NA|NA|TRBV11-2
TGTGCCAGCAGCGTAGGAAGGGAGGGGGAGCTGTTTTTT
CASSVGREGELFF